This TCR beta chain was obtained from a study of blood T cell repertoires in COVID-19. Overall study context: Acute-phase and convalescent COVID-19 samples originated in the United States, Italy and Spain. PBMCs, B-cell-depleted T cells, or T cells provided the cDNA or gDNA that made up the material.

Under the authors' procedure: Estimation of nucleated cell counts relied on the amplification of reference gene primers. Method: immunoSEQ multiplex PCR; TCRdb's copy keeps in-frame clones and lacks some. V, J and clone size derive from that table, while D and trimming were established from the DNA sequence. Of approximately 300,000 clones detected, 90% appear once; the ten largest clones hold 1%. The Seattle site enrolled patients during active infection and followed them longitudinally. The junction had 15 bases not matched to a gene; V was cut back by 8 bases and J by 0 bases. Per the germline V gene, CDR1 is MNHEY and CDR2 is SMNVEV (reference sequence). The CDR3 extends over 19 amino acids.

The receptor was isolated from a woman between 40 and 55 years old with COVID-19, enrolled during active disease. The chain carries TRBV27 and TRBJ2-5; 13 bases line up with TRBD2. The sample taken for sequencing was peripheral blood. The CDR3: CASAEFGTSGTGYQETQYF. CDR3 bases: TGTGCCAGCGCTGAATTCGGGACTAGCGGGACTGGGTACCAAGAGACCCAGTACTTC.